This T cell receptor (beta chain) was identified in a study of regulatory T cells in long-lasting Graves disease. As to time point: newly diagnosed GD, antithyroid drugs for less than 3 months. Researchers made the TCR library from RNA that was extracted from PBMCs. Germline V gene sequence: CDR1 MNHNS, CDR2 SASEGT. Trimming removed 1 base at V and 4 bases at J, with 13 bases between. The length of the CDR3 is 15 residues. Study-wide results and limits: The study found persistent patients shared more public clonotypes (2,741) than new patients (about 890).

This clonotype was recorded many times. Antigen specificity is unknown. Building the TCR beta libraries relied on iRepertoire HTBI primers, and CDR3 regions underwent Arm-PCR. TCRdb passed the multiplex PCR reads through MiXCR, listing each CDR3 protein once. The sample includes about 320,000 distinct CDR3 sequences, 18% seen only once; the top ten take roughly 40%. Here the sequenced sample was peripheral blood mononuclear cells (PBMCs), taken at new diagnosis, from a patient treated with antithyroid drugs. The TCR was taken from a female donor with Graves disease. This chain links TRBV6-1 with TRBJ1-2; D is ambiguous. The CDR3: CASSEEGISLYGYTF. The CDR3 nucleotides read TGTGCCAGCAGTGAAGAAGGGATCAGCCTCTATGGCTACACCTTC.